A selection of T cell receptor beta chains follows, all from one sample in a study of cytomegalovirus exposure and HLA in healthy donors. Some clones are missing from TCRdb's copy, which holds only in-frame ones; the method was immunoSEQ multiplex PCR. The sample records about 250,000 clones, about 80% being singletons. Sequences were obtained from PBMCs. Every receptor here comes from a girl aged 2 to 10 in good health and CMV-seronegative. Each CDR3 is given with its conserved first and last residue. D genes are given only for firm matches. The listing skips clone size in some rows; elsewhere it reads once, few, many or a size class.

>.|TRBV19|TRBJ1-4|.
CASSQVPDEKLFF
TGTGCCAGTAGTCAGGTTCCTGATGAAAAACTGTTTTTT
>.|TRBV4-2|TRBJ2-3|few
CASSQLPLAGSTDTQYF
TGTGCCAGCAGCCAATTACCACTAGCCGGAAGCACAGATACGCAGTATTTT
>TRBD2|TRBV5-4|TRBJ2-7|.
CASSLPQRESVKEQYF
TGTGCCAGCAGCTTGCCCCAGCGGGAGAGTGTAAAAGAGCAGTACTTC
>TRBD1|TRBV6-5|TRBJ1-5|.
CASSRQGNQPQHF
TGTGCCAGCAGCCGACAGGGAAATCAGCCCCAGCATTTT
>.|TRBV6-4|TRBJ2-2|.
CASSDKGGGDTGELFF
TGTGCCAGCAGTGACAAGGGTGGAGGGGACACCGGGGAGCTGTTTTTT
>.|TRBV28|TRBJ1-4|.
CASSFRRGFNEKLFF
TGTGCCAGCAGTTTTAGGCGGGGGTTTAATGAAAAACTGTTTTTT
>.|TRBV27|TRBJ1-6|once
CASSLVFGSPLHF
TGTGCCAGCAGTCTAGTTTTCGGTTCACCCCTCCACTTT
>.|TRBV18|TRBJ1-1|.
CASSPPFAGYEAFF
TGTGCCAGCTCACCACCCTTCGCAGGCTATGAAGCTTTCTTT
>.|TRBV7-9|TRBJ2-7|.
CASRNRDEQYF
TGTGCCAGCAGGAATAGAGACGAGCAGTACTTC
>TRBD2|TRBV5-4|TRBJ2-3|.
CASSSYLSGGATDTQYF
TGTGCCAGCAGCTCCTACCTTAGCGGGGGGGCGACAGATACGCAGTATTTT
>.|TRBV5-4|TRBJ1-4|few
CASSWGPWGQGEKLFF
TGTGCCAGCAGCTGGGGGCCGTGGGGGCAGGGTGAAAAACTGTTTTTT
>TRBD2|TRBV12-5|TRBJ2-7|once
CASGLVLAGGNYEQYF
TGTGCTAGTGGTTTGGTACTAGCGGGAGGGAACTACGAGCAGTACTTC
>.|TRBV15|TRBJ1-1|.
CATRNRVWAEAFF
TGTGCCACCAGGAACAGGGTTTGGGCTGAAGCTTTCTTT
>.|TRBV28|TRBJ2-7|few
CASSLSHEQYF
TGTGCCAGCAGTTTATCTCACGAGCAGTACTTC
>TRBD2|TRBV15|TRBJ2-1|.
CATKNGLAGVNEQFF
TGTGCCACCAAAAACGGGCTAGCGGGAGTCAATGAGCAGTTCTTC
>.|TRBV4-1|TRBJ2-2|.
CASSPRDSRGWYTGELFF
TGCGCCAGCAGCCCTCGGGACTCGAGGGGTTGGTACACCGGGGAGCTGTTTTTT
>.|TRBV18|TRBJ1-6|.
CASSPANNSPLHF
TGTGCCAGCTCACCGGCCAATAATTCACCCCTCCACTTT
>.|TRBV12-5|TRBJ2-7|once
CASGEASGVRSYEQYF
TGTGCTAGTGGCGAGGCTTCCGGGGTACGCTCCTACGAGCAGTACTTC
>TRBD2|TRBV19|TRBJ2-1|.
CASDKSGGAYNEQFF
TGTGCCAGCGATAAGAGCGGGGGGGCCTACAATGAGCAGTTCTTC
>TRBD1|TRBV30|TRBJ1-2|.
CACHDLNLDRGAYGYTF
TGTGCCTGCCACGACCTGAACCTGGACAGGGGGGCCTATGGCTACACCTTC
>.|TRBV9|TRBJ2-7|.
CASSVGGADHPYEQYF
TGTGCCAGCAGCGTAGGGGGAGCTGACCATCCCTACGAGCAGTACTTC
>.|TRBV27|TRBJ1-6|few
CASSWGEGSPLHF
TGTGCCAGCAGTTGGGGGGAAGGATCACCCCTCCACTTT
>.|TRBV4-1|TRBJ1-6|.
CASSQVQGNSPLHF
TGCGCCAGCAGCCAAGTCCAGGGTAATTCACCCCTCCACTTT
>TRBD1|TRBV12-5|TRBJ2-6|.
CASGFLLDRDRPGANVLTF
TGTGCTAGTGGTTTCCTCCTGGACAGGGATCGGCCTGGGGCCAACGTCCTGACTTTC
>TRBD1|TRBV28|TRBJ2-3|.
CASSPTGGQGSDTQYF
TGTGCCAGCAGTCCCACGGGGGGACAGGGCTCAGATACGCAGTATTTT
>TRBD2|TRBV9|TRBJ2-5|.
CASSDGTSLLGETQYF
TGTGCCAGCAGCGATGGGACTAGCCTGCTTGGGGAGACCCAGTACTTC
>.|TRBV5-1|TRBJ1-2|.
CASSFQGNGGYTF
TGCGCCAGCAGCTTCCAGGGGAATGGTGGCTACACCTTC
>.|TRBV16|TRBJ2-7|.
CASSQSSRALYEQYF
TGTGCCAGCAGCCAATCTTCCCGAGCTCTCTACGAGCAGTACTTC
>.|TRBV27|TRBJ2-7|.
CASSLYPPHSQDNEQYF
TGTGCCAGCAGTTTATATCCCCCCCACTCTCAGGATAACGAGCAGTACTTC
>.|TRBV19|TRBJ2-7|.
CASSPDTDSYEQYF
TGTGCCAGTAGTCCGGACACGGACTCCTACGAGCAGTACTTC
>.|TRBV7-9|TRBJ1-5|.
CASSLGGDQPQHF
TGTGCCAGCAGCTTAGGCGGAGATCAGCCCCAGCATTTT
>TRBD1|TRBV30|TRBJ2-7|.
CASGTDPYEQYF
TGTGCCTCCGGGACAGACCCCTACGAGCAGTACTTC
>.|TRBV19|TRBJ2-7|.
CASSIRGGYEQYF
TGTGCCAGTAGTATCAGAGGGGGCTACGAGCAGTACTTC
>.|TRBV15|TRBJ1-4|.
CATSQMGSGINEKLFF
TGTGCCACCAGCCAGATGGGGTCAGGGATTAATGAAAAACTGTTTTTT
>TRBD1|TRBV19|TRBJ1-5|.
CASSINPRTGYQPQHF
TGTGCCAGTAGTATTAACCCCAGGACAGGTTATCAGCCCCAGCATTTT
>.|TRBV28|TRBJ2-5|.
CASSYPGEIQETQYF
TGTGCCAGCAGCTACCCCGGGGAGATCCAAGAGACCCAGTACTTC
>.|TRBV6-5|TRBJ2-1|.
CASSFREETYNEQFF
TGTGCCAGCAGTTTCCGAGAGGAGACCTACAATGAGCAGTTCTTC